This T cell receptor (beta chain) appears in the sequencing data of a study of blood T cell repertoires in COVID-19. Looking at the study overall: Whether acute or convalescent, the COVID-19 samples came from the United States, Italy and Spain. Sources were T cells, B-cell-depleted T cells, or PBMCs; the material itself was cDNA or gDNA.

As handled by the study authors: Nucleated cell number was recorded as an estimate derived from reference gene primer amplification. The data were produced by immunoSEQ multiplex PCR, yet TCRdb's version contains in-frame clones alone and is incomplete. V, J and clone size were drawn from that table, and D and trimming were deduced from the DNA. Of tens of thousands of clones listed, about 88% were seen once; the top ten hold 18%. With 1 base clipped from V and 6 bases from J, the junction kept 6 bases outside the gene matches. This CDR3 is built from 15 residues. Germline V gene data show CDR1 as MDHEN and CDR2 as SYDVKM.

The origin of this receptor is a human donor in a cohort sampled during active COVID-19. The material sequenced was peripheral blood. The J gene is TRBJ1-2, the V gene TRBV28; 9 bases are a match to TRBD1. CDR3 in amino acids: CASSLLGGQGDGYTF. The CDR3 coding sequence is TGTGCCAGCAGTTTATTGGGGGGACAGGGCGATGGCTACACCTTC.